This T cell receptor beta chain emerged from a study of T-cell reconstitution after alpha-beta-depleted transplantation in children. Findings of the study overall: As was reported, about two months after transplant, alpha-beta T cells came from several hundred expanded graft clones. Newly produced T cells mostly accounted for T-cell counts and diversity one year post-transplant. For some patients, TCRbeta diversity was high at day 60 because of recipient T cells and thymic progenitors that survived.

Researchers prepared the TCRbeta library using unique molecular identifiers, the study reports. TCRdb independently ran MiXCR on the PCR reads; one entry per CDR3 protein. The profile shows about 440,000 distinct CDR3 sequences, approximately 41% of them singletons. CDR3 length: 13 residues. V was shortened by 6 bases and J by 7 bases, with 13 bases between the two germline ends. This clonotype was seen many times. Its cognate antigen is unknown. The rearrangement links TRBV12-3 or TRBV12-4 to TRBJ2-1, with TRBD1 as a possible D gene (6 bases). The sequenced sample was PBMCs, obtained before TCRalphabeta/CD19-depleted stem cell transplant. This receptor was identified in a girl aged 2-15 years with aplastic anemia, due to receive a stem cell transplant. The CDR3, as DNA: TGTGCCAGCAGCCGGATACAGGGAAATGAGCAGTTCTTC. This sequence encodes CASSRIQGNEQFF.